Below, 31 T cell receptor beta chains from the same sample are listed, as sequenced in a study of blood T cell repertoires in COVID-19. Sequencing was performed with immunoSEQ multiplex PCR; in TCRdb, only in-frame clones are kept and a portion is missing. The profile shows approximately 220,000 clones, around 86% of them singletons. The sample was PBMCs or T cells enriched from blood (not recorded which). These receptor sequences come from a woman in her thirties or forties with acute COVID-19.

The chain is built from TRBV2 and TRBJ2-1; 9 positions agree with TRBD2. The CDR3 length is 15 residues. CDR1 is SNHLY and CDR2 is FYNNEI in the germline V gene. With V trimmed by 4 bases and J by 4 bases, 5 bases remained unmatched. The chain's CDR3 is CASSAAGLAYNEQFF. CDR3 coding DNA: TGTGCCAGCAGTGCCGCCGGACTAGCGTACAATGAGCAGTTCTTC.

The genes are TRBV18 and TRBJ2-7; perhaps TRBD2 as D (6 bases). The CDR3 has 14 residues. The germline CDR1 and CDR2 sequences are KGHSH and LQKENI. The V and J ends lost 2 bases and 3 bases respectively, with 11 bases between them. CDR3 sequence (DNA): TGTGCCAGCTCACCAGACCTAGCGAGCTACGAGCAGTACTTC. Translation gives CASSPDLASYEQYF.

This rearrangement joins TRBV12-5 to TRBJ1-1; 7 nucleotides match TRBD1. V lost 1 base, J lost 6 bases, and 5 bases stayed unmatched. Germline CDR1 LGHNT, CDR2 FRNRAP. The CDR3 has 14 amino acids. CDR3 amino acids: CASGLAHRGAEAFF. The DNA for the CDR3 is TGTGCTAGTGGTTTGGCCCACAGGGGTGCTGAAGCTTTCTTT. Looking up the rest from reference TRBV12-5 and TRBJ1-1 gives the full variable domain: DARVTQTPRHKVTEMGQEVTMRCQPILGHNTVFWYRQTMMQGLELLAYFRNRAPLDDSGMPKDRFSAEMPDATLATLKIQPSEPRDSAVYFCASGLAHRGAEAFFGQGTRLTVV.

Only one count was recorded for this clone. The CDR3 sequence: CASFRGDNSPLHF. The CDR3, as DNA: TGCGCCAGTTTTCGGGGGGATAATTCACCCCTCCACTTT. The J gene is TRBJ1-6, the V gene TRBV5-1; D may be TRBD1 (5 bases). CDR1 is SGHRS and CDR2 is YFSETQ in the germline V gene. V was clipped by 8 bases and J by 5 bases, with 11 bases between them. CDR3 length: 13 residues. Combining the CDR3 with reference TRBV5-1 and TRBJ1-6 gives the whole variable domain KAGVTQTPRYLIKTRGQQVTLSCSPISGHRSVSWYQQTPGQGLQFLFEYFSETQRNKGNFPGRFSGRQFSNSRSEMNVSTLELGDSALYLCASFRGDNSPLHFGNGTRLTVT.

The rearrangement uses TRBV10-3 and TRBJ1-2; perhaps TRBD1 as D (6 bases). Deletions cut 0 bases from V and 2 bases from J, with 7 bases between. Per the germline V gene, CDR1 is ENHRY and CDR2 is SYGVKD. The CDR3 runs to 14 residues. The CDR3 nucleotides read TGTGCCATCAGTGAGTCTGGACAGAACTATGGCTACACCTTC. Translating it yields CAISESGQNYGYTF.

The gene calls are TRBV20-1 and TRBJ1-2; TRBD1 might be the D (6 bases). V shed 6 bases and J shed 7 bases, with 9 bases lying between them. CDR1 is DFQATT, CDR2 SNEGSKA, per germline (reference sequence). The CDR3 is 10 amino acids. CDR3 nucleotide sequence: TGCAGTGCAAGGACAGCTGGCTACACCTTC. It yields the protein CSARTAGYTF.

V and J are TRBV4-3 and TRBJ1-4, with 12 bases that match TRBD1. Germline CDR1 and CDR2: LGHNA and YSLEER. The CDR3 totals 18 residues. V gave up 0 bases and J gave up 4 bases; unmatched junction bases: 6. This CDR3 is CASSQDRDRGPFNEKLFF. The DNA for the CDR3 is TGCGCCAGCAGCCAAGATAGGGACAGGGGGCCGTTTAATGAAAAACTGTTTTTT.

CDR3 region: CATSRDPDRGETQYF. The CDR3 DNA sequence: TGTGCCACCAGCAGAGATCCGGACAGGGGAGAGACCCAGTACTTC. V usage is TRBV15 and J usage is TRBJ2-5; 9 bases agree with TRBD1. J was trimmed by 4 bases and V by 0 bases; bases with no gene match: 3. This CDR3 is 15 amino acids long. Per germline, CDR1 LNHNV and CDR2 YYDKDF (reference sequence). Based on the CDR3 plus reference TRBV15 and TRBJ2-5, the full variable domain is DAMVIQNPRYQVTQFGKPVTLSCSQTLNHNVMYWYQQKSSQAPKLLFHYYDKDFNNEADTPDNFQSRRPNTSFCFLDIRSPGLGDTAMYLCATSRDPDRGETQYFGPGTRLLVL.

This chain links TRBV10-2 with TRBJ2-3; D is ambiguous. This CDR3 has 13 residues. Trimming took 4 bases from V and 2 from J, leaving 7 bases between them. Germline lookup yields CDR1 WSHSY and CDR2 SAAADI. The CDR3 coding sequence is TGCGCCAGCAGTGGCAGAAACACAGATACGCAGTATTTT. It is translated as CASSGRNTDTQYF.

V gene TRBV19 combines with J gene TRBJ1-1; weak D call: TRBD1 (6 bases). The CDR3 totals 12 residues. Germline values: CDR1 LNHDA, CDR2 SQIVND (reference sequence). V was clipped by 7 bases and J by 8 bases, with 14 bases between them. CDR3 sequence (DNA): TGTGCCAGTACCCTAGGGGGTATCGAAGCTTTCTTT. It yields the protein CASTLGGIEAFF.

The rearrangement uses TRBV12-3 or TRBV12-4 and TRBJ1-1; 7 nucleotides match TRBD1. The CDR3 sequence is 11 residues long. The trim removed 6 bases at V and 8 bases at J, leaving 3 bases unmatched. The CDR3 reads CASRWGQEAFF. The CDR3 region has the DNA TGTGCCAGCAGGTGGGGACAGGAAGCTTTCTTT.

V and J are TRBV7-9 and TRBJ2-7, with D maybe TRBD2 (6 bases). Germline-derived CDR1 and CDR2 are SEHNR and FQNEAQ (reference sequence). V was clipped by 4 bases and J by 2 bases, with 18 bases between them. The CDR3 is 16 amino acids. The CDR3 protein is CASSSDQRGGTYEQYF. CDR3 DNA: TGTGCCAGCAGCTCCGACCAGAGGGGAGGAACCTACGAGCAGTACTTC. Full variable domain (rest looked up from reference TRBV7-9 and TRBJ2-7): DTGVSQNPRHKITKRGQNVTFRCDPISEHNRLYWYRQTLGQGPEFLTYFQNEAQLEKSRLLSDRFSAERPKGSFSTLEIQRTEQGDSAMYLCASSSDQRGGTYEQYFGPGTRLTVT.

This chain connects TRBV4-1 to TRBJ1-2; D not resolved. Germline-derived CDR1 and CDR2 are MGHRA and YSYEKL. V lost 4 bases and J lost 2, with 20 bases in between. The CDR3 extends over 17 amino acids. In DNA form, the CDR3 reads TGCGCCAGCAGCCCCCCGTTCGATGCGGGTCCGAACTATGGCTACACCTTC. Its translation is CASSPPFDAGPNYGYTF.

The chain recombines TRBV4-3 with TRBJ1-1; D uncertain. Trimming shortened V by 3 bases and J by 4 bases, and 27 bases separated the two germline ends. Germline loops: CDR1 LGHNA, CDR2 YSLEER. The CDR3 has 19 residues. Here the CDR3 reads CASSHTTSAEHGKVTEAFF. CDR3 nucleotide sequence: TGCGCCAGCAGCCACACTACCTCGGCTGAACACGGGAAGGTCACTGAAGCTTTCTTT.

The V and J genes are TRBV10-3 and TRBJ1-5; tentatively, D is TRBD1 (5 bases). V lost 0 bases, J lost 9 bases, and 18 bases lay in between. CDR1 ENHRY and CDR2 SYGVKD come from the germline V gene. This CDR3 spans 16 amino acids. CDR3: CAISESTVYPIRPQHF. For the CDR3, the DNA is TGTGCCATCAGTGAGTCGACAGTCTACCCGATCAGGCCCCAGCATTTT.

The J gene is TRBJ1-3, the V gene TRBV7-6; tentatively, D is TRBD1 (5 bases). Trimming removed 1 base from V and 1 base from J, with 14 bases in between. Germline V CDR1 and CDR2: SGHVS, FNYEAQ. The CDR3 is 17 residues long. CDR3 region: CASSLVSGLFSGNTIYF. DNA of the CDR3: TGTGCCAGCAGCTTAGTATCAGGGCTCTTTTCTGGAAACACCATATATTTT.

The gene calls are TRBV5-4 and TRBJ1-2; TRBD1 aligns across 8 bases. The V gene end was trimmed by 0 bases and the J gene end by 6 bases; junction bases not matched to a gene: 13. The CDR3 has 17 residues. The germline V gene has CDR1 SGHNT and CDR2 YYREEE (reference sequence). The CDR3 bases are TGTGCCAGCAGCTTGGCCTTATTCTCGGGACAGGTCGATGGCTACACCTTC. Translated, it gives CASSLALFSGQVDGYTF.

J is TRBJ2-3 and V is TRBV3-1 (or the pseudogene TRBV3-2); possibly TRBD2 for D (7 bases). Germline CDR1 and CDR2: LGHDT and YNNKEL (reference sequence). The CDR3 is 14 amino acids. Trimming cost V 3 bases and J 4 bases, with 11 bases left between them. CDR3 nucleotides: TGTGCCAGCAGCCAGCGGGGGCACGCAGATACGCAGTATTTT. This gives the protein CASSQRGHADTQYF.

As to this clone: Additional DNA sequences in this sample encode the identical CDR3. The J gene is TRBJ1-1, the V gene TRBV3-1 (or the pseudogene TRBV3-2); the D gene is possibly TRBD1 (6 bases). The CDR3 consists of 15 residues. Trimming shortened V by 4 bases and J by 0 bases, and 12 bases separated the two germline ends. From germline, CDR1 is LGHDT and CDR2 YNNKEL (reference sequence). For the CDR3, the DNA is TGTGCCAGCAGCCGACAGGACACGTTGAACACTGAAGCTTTCTTT. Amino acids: CASSRQDTLNTEAFF.

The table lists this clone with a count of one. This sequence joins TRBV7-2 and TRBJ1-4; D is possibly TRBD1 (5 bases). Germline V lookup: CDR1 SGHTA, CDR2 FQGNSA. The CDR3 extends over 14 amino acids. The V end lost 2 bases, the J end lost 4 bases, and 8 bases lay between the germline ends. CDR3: CASSLWGINEKLFF. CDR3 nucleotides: TGTGCCAGCAGCTTATGGGGCATTAATGAAAAACTGTTTTTT.

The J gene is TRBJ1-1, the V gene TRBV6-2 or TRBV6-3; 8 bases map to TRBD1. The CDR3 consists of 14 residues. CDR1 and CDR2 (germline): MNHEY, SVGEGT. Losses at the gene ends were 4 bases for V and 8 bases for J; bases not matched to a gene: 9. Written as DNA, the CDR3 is TGTGCCAGCAGTTTGGGATCGGACAGGGAGGAAGCTTTCTTT. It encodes CASSLGSDREEAFF.

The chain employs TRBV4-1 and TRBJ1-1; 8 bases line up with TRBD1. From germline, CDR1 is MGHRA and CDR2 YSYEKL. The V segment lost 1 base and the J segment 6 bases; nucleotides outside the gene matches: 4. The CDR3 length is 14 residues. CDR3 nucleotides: TGCGCCAGCAGCCAAGGCAGGGGGCTGGCTGAAGCTTTCTTT. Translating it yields CASSQGRGLAEAFF.

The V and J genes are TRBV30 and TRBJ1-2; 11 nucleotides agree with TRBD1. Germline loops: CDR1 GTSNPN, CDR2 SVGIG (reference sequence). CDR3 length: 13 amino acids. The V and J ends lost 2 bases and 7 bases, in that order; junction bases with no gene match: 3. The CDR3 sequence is CAWSTGQGGGYTF. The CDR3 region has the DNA TGTGCCTGGAGTACGGGACAGGGGGGTGGCTACACCTTC.

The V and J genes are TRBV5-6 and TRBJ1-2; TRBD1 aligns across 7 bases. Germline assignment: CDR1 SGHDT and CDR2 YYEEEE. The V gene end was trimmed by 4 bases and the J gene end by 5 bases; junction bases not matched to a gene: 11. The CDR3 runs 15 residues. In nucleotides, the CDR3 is TGTGCCAGCAGCATCCCTTCGACAGGGAATTATGGCTACACCTTC. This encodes CASSIPSTGNYGYTF. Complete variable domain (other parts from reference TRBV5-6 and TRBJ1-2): DAGVTQSPTHLIKTRGQQVTLRCSPKSGHDTVSWYQQALGQGPQFIFQYYEEEERQRGNFPDRFSGHQFPNYSSELNVNALLLGDSALYLCASSIPSTGNYGYTFGSGTRLTVV.

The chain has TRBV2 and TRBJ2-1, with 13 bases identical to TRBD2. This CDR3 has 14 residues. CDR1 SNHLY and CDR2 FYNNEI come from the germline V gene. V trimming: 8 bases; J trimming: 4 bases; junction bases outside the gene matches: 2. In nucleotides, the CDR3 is TGTGCCAGCGCGACTAGCGGGGGGTACAATGAGCAGTTCTTC. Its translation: CASATSGGYNEQFF.

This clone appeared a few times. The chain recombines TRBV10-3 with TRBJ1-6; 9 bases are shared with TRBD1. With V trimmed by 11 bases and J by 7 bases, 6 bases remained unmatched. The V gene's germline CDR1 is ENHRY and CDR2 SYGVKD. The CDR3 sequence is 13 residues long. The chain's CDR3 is CAVRTGVNSPLHF. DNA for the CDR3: TGTGCCGTAAGGACAGGGGTCAATTCACCCCTCCACTTT.

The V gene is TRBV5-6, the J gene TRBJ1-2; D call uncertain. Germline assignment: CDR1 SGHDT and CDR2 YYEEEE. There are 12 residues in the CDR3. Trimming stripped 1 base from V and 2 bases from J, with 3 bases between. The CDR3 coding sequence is TGTGCCAGCAGCTTGCAGAACTATGGCTACACCTTC. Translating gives CASSLQNYGYTF.

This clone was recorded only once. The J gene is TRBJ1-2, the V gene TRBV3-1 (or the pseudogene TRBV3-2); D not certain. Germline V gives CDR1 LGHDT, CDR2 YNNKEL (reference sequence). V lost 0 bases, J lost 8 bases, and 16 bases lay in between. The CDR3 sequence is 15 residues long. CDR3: CASSQDQRSSSGYTF. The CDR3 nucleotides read TGTGCCAGCAGCCAAGATCAGAGGTCTAGCAGCGGCTACACCTTC.

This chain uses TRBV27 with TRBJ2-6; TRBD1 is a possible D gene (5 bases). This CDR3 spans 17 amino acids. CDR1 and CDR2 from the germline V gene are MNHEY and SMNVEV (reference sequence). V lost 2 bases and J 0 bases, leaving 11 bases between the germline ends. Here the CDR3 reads CASSLQGQVSGANVLTF. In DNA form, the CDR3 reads TGTGCCAGCAGTTTACAGGGCCAAGTCTCTGGGGCCAACGTCCTGACTTTC.

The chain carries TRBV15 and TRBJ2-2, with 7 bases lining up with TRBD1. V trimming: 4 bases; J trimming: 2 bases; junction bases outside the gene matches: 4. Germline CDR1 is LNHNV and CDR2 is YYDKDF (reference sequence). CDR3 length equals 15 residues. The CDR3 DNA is TGTGCCACCAGCACCGGGACAGACAACACCGGGGAGCTGTTTTTT. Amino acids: CATSTGTDNTGELFF.

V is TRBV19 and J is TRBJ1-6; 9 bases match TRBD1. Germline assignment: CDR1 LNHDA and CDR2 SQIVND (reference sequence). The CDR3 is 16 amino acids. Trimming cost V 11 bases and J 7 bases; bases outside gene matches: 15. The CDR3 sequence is CADSPVGTGLNSPLHF. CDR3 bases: TGTGCCGACTCCCCTGTGGGGACAGGGCTCAATTCACCCCTCCACTTT.